The clone carrying this T cell receptor (beta chain) was detected many times. The entry originates in a study of immune characterization of retroperitoneal liposarcoma. TCRdb re-derived calls from the PCR reads in MiXCR, one entry per CDR3 protein. The sample has 9,500 to 13,000 distinct CDR3 sequences; 27% are singletons. The V segment lost 2 bases and the J segment 10 bases; nucleotides outside the gene matches: 8. CDR3 length: 14 amino acids. The chain employs TRBV12-3 or TRBV12-4 and TRBJ2-1; 7 bases fit TRBD1. The receptor's source is a female donor with retroperitoneal liposarcoma. What was sequenced was tumor tissue. The CDR3 DNA reads as TGTGCCAGCAGTTTAAGGGACAGTAGCCCCGAGCAGTTCTTC. This sequence encodes CASSLRDSSPEQFF.